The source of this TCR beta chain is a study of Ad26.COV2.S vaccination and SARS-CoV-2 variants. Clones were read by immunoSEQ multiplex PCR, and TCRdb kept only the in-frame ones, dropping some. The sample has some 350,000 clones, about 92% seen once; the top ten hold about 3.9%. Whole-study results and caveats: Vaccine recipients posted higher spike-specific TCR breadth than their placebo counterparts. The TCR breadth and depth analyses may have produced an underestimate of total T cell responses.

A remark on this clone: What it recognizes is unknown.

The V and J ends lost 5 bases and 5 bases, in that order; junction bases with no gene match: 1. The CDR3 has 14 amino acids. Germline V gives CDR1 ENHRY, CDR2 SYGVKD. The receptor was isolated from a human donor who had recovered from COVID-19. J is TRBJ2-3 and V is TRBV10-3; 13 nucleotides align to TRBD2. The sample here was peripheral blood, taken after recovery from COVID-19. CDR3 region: CAISRTSGGDTQYF. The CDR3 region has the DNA TGTGCCATCAGTCGGACTAGCGGGGGAGATACGCAGTATTTT.